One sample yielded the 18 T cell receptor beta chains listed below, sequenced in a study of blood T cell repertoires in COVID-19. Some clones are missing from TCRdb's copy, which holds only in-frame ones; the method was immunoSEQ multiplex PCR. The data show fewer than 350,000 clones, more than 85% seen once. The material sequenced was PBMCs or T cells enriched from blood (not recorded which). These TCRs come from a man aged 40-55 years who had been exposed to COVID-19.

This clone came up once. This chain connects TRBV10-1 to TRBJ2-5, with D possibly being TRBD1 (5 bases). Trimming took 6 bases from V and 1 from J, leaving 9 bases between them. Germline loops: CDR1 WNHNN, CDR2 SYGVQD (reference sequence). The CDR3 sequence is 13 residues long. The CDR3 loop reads CASSPGIQETQYF. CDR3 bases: TGCGCCAGCAGCCCAGGGATCCAAGAGACCCAGTACTTC.

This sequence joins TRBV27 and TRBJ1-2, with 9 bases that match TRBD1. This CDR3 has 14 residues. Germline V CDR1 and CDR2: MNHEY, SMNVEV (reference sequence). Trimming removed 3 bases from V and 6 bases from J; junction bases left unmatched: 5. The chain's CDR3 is CASSLGTGRNGYTF. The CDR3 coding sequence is TGTGCCAGCAGTTTGGGGACAGGGAGGAATGGCTACACCTTC.

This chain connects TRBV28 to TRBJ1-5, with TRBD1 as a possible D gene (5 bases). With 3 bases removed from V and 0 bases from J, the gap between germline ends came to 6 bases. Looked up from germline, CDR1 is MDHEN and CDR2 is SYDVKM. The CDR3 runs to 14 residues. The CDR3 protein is CASSLGGSNQPQHF. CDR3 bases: TGTGCCAGCAGTTTGGGGGGTAGCAATCAGCCCCAGCATTTT.

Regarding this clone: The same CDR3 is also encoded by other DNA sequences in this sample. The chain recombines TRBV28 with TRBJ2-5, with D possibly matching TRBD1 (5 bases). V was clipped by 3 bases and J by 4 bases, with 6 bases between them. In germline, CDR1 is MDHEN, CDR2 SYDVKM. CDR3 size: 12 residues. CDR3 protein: CASSFQGETQYF. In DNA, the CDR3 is TGTGCCAGCAGTTTTCAGGGAGAGACCCAGTACTTC.

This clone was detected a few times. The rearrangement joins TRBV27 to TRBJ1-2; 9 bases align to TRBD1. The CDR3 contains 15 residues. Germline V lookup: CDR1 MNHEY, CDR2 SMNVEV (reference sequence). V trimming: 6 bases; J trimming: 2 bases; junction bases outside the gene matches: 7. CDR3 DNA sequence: TGTGCCAGCAGGACTCCCGGGACAGGGAACTATGGCTACACCTTC. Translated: CASRTPGTGNYGYTF.

In nucleotides, the CDR3 is TGTGCCAGCAGCGTCGGAATCCCGGGACTAGCGGGAGGTAGCGAGCAGTACTTC. Amino acid sequence: CASSVGIPGLAGGSEQYF. V is TRBV9 and J is TRBJ2-7; 15 bases align to TRBD2. Trimming cost V 2 bases and J 6 bases; bases outside gene matches: 12. The germline gives CDR1 SGDLS, CDR2 YYNGEE. The CDR3 totals 18 residues.

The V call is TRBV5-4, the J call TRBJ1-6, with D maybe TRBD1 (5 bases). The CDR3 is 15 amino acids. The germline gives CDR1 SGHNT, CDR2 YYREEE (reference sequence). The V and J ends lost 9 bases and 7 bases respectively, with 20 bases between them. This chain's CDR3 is CATVRGGNRNSPLHF. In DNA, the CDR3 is TGTGCCACCGTAAGGGGAGGGAATAGGAATTCACCCCTCCACTTT.

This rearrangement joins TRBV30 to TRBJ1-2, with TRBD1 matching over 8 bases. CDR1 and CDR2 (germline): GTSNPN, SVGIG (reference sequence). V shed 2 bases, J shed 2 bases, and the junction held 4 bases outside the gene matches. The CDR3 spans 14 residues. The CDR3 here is CAWSRAGGNYGYTF. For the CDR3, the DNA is TGTGCCTGGAGTCGGGCAGGGGGCAACTATGGCTACACCTTC.

The CDR3 here is CATSGGGPHEQFF. The CDR3 bases are TGTGCCACCTCAGGTGGAGGGCCCCATGAGCAGTTCTTC. The chain combines TRBV12-3 or TRBV12-4 with TRBJ2-1; the D gene is possibly TRBD2 (6 bases). This CDR3 contains 13 residues. Trimming removed 10 bases at V and 8 bases at J, with 18 bases between.

DNA for the CDR3: TGTGCCGCCGACAGACCCATGAACACTGAAGCTTTCTTT. It translates to CAADRPMNTEAFF. V usage is TRBV28 and J usage is TRBJ1-1; D is perhaps TRBD1 (5 bases). CDR3 length: 13 residues. The V end lost 11 bases, the J end lost 0 bases, and 13 bases lay between the germline ends. The germline V gene has CDR1 MDHEN and CDR2 SYDVKM. Full variable domain (remainder filled in from reference TRBV28 and TRBJ1-1): DVKVTQSSRYLVKRTGEKVFLECVQDMDHENMFWYRQDPGLGLRLIYFSYDVKMKEKGDIPEGYSVSREKKERFSLILESASTNQTSMYLCAADRPMNTEAFFGQGTRLTVV.

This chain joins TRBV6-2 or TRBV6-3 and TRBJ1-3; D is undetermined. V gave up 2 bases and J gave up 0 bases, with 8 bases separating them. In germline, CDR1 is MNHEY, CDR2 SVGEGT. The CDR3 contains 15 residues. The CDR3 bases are TGTGCCAGCAGTTACGGCGGATCCTCTGGAAACACCATATATTTT. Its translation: CASSYGGSSGNTIYF.

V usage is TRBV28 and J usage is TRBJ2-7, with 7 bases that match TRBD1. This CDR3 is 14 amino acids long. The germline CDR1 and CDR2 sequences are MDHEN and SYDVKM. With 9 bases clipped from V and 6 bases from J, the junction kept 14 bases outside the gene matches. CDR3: CASSKQGYSGEQYF. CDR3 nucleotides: TGTGCCAGTAGCAAACAGGGGTATTCCGGCGAGCAGTACTTC.

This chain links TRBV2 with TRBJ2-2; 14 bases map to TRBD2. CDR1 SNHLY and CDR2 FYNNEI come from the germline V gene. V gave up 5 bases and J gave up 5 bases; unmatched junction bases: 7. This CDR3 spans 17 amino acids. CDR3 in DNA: TGTGCCAGCAGTCCCGGGACTAGCGGGAGTGGGACCGGGGAGCTGTTTTTT. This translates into CASSPGTSGSGTGELFF.

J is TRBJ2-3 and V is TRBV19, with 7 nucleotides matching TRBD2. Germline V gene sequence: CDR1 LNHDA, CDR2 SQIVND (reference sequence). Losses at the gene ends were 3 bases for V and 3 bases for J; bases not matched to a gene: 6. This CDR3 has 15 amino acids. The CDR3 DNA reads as TGTGCCAGTAGTATTACTAGCGATGGGACAGATACGCAGTATTTT. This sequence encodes CASSITSDGTDTQYF.

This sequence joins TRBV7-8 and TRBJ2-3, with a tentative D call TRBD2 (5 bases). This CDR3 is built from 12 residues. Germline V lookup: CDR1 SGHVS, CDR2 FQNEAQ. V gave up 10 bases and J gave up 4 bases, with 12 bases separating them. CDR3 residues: CATGDFADTQYF. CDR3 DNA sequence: TGTGCCACCGGGGATTTCGCAGATACGCAGTATTTT.

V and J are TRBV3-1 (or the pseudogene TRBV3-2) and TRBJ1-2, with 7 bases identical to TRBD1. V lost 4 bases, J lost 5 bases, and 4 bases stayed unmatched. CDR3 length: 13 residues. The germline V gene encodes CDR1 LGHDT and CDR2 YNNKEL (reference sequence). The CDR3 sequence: CASSRQGVYGYTF. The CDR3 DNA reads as TGTGCCAGCAGCCGACAGGGAGTGTATGGCTACACCTTC.

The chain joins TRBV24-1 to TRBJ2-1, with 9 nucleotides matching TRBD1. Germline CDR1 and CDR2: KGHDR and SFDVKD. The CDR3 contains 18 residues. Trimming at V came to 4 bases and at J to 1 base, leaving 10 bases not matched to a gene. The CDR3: CATSDVIGGQGSYNEQFF. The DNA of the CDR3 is TGTGCCACCAGTGACGTCATTGGGGGACAGGGTTCCTACAATGAGCAGTTCTTC.

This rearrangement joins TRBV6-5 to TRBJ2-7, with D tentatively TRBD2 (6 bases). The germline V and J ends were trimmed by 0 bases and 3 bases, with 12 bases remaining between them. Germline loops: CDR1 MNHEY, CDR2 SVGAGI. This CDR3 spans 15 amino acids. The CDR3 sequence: CASSYSAQGGYEQYF. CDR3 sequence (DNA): TGTGCCAGCAGTTACTCTGCCCAGGGAGGCTACGAGCAGTACTTC.